The sequence of this T cell receptor (beta chain) was determined in a study of cytomegalovirus exposure and HLA in healthy donors. As for this clone: Its antigen is unidentified.

Study results and caveats: Previously analyzed data showed that most TCR beta V segments were productive at a frequency of about 90% or about 30%. In vitro work confirmed that a few CMV-associated chains recognize CMV antigens.

V lost 0 bases and J lost 5, with 13 bases in between. The CDR3 spans 15 residues. CDR1 is LGHNA and CDR2 is YSLEER in the germline V gene. The PCR ran on 60 Vbeta and 13 Jbeta primers. The data were produced by immunoSEQ multiplex PCR, yet TCRdb's version contains in-frame clones alone and is incomplete. The table shows 84,000 or so clones, with about 80% occurring only once. This receptor was taken from a male donor in good health and CMV-seronegative. What was sequenced was PBMCs. The chain links TRBV4-3 to TRBJ1-1, with D unresolved. In DNA form, the CDR3 reads TGCGCCAGCAGCCAAGATGGCGGGGTAGGGACTGAAGCTTTCTTT. Protein sequence: CASSQDGGVGTEAFF.